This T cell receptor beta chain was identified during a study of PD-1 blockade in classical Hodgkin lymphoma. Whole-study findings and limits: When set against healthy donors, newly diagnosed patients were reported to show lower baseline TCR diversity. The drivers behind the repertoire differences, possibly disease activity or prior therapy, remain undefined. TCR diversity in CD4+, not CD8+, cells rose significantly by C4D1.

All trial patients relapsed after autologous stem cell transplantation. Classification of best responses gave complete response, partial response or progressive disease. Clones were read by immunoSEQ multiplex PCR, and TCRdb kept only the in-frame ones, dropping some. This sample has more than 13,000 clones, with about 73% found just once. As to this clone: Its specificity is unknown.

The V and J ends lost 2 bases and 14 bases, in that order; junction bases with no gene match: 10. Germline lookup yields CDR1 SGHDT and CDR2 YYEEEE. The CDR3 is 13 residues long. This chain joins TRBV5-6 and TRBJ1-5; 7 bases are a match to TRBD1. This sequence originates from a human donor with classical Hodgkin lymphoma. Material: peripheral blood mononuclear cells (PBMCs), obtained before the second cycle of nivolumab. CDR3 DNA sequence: TGTGCCAGCAGCTTCGGGGAGACAGGGACCAAGCATTTT. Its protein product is CASSFGETGTKHF.